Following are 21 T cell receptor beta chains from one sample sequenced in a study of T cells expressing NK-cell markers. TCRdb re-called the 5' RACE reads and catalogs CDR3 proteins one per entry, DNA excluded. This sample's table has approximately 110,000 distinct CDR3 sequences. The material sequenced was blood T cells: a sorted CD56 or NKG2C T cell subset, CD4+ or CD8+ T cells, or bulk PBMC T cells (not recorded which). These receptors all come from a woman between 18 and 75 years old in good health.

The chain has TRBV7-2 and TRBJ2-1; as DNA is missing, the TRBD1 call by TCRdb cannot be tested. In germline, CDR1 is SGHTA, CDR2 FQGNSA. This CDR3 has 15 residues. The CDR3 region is CASPLPGRIYNEQFF. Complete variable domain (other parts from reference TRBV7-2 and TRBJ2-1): GAGVSQSPSNKVTEKGKDVELRCDPISGHTALYWYRQSLGQGLEFLIYFQGNSAPDKSGLPSDRFSAERTGGSVSTLTIQRTQQEDSAVYLCASPLPGRIYNEQFFGPGTRLTVL.

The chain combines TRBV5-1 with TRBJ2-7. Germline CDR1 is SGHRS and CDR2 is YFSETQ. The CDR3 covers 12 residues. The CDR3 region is CASSLEGFEQYF. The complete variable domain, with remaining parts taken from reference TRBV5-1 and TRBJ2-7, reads KAGVTQTPRYLIKTRGQQVTLSCSPISGHRSVSWYQQTPGQGLQFLFEYFSETQRNKGNFPGRFSGRQFSNSRSEMNVSTLELGDSALYLCASSLEGFEQYFGPGTRLTVT.

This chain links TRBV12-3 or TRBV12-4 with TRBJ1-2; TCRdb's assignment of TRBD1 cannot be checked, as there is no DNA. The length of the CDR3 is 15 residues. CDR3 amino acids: CASSLRTGGLDGYTF.

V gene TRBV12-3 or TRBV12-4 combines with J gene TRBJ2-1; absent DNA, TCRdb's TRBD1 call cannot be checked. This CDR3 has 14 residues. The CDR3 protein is CASRDISSYNEQFF.

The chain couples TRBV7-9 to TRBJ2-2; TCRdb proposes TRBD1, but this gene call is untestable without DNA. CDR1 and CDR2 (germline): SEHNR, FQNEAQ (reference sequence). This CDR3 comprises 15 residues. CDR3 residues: CASSFPGQGPGELFF.

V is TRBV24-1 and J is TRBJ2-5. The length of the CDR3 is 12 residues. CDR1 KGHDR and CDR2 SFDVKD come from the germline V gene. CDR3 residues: CATSGFQETQYF.

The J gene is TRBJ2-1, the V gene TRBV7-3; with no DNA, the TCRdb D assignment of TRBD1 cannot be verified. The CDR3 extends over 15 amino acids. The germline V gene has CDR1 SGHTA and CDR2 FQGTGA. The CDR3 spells CASSSEGGLGNEQFF.

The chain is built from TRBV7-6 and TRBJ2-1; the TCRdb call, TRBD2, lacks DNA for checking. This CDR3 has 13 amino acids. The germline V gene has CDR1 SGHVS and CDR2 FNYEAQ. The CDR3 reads CASSLVGPDEQFF.

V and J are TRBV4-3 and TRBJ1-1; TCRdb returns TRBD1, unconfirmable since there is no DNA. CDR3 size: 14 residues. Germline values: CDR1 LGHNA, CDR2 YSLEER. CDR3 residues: CASSPGGMNTEAFF.

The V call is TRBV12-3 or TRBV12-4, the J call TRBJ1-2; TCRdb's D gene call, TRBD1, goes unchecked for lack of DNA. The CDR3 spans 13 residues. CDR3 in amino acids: CASSFGRGHGYTF.

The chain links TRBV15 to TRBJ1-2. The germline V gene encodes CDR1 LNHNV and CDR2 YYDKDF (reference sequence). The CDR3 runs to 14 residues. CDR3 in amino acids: CATSRDLANYGYTF.

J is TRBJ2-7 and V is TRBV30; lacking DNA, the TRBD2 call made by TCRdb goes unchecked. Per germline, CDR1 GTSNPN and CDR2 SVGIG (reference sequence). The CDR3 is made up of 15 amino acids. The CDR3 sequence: CAWSRGLAGQDEQYF.

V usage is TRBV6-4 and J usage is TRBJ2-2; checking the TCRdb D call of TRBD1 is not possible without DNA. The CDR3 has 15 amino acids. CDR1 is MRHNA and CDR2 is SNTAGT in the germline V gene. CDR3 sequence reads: CASQKTTGDTGELFF.

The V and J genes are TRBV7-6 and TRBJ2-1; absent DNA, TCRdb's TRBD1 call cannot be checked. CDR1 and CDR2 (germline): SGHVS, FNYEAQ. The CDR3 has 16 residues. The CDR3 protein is CASSLRPSGGQHEQFF. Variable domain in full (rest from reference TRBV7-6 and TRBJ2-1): GAGVSQSPRYKVTKRGQDVALRCDPISGHVSLYWYRQALGQGPEFLTYFNYEAQQDKSGLPNDRFSAERPEGSISTLTIQRTEQRDSAMYRCASSLRPSGGQHEQFFGPGTRLTVL.

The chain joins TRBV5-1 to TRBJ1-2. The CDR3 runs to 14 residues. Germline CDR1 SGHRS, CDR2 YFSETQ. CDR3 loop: CASSLGPMHYGYTF.

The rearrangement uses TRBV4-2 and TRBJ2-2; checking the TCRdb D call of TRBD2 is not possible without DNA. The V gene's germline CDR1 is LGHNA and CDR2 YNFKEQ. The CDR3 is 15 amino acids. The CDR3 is CASSQAGLLTGELFF.

CDR3: CASSPSPGPGFGGYTF. The chain is built from TRBV4-1 and TRBJ1-2. CDR1 and CDR2 (germline): MGHRA, YSYEKL. This CDR3 spans 16 amino acids.

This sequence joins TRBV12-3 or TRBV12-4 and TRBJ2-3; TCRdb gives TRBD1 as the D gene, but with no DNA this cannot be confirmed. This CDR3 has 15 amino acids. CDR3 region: CASSSQTGGLDTQYF.

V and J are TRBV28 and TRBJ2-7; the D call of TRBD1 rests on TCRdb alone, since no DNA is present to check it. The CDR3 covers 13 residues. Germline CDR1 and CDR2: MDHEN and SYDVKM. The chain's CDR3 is CASSFRQAYEQYF. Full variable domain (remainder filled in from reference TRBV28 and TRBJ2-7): DVKVTQSSRYLVKRTGEKVFLECVQDMDHENMFWYRQDPGLGLRLIYFSYDVKMKEKGDIPEGYSVSREKKERFSLILESASTNQTSMYLCASSFRQAYEQYFGPGTRLTVT.

The CDR3 reads CASSPLPGQGDYEQYF. The V and J genes are TRBV6-1 and TRBJ2-7; TCRdb names TRBD1, which stays unverified in the absence of DNA. The CDR3 has 16 amino acids. The germline V gene has CDR1 MNHNS and CDR2 SASEGT.

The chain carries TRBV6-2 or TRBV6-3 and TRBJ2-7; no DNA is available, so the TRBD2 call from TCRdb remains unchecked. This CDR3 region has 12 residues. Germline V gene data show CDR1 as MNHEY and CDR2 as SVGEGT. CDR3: CASRDFSYEQYF.